This T cell receptor beta chain came from a study of long-term antiretroviral therapy in people with HIV. Broader study findings: The blood, collected between about 2003 and 2017, was possibly taken under older ART regimens.

Survey-level immunoSEQ v3.0 assays were run. The study targeted roughly 35,000-50,000 T-cell genomes per sample in sequencing. Produced via immunoSEQ multiplex PCR; TCRdb's table is partial and in-frame only. Of 26,000 or so clones in the sample, roughly nine tenths were seen once. One or more pre-ART and two or more post-ART PBMC samples were available from each donor. About this clone: The target antigen is unknown.

The CDR3 has 12 residues. V lost 6 bases and J lost 4; bases outside the gene matches: 1. Germline lookup yields CDR1 GTSNPN and CDR2 SVGIG (reference sequence). The chain links TRBV30 to TRBJ2-1; TRBD2 aligns across 9 bases. The clonotype was recovered from a middle-aged man with HIV. Here the sequenced sample was unsorted PBMCs, taken 2 years after starting antiretroviral therapy. The CDR3 is CACAGGYNEQFF. CDR3 in DNA: TGTGCCTGTGCGGGGGGGTACAATGAGCAGTTCTTC.